Shown below are 30 T cell receptor beta chains from a single sample sequenced in a study of T cell clonality in common variable immunodeficiency. The protocol was immunoSEQ multiplex PCR, while the TCRdb copy is restricted to in-frame clones and leaves out a portion. The sample shows 8,000 or so clones, and around 3.8% sits with its ten largest clones. Their target antigens are unknown. The study's findings and limits: Fewer deletions and N-nucleotide insertions were reportedly seen in common variable immunodeficiency TCR beta sequences.

Sample: peripheral blood mononuclear cells. The origin of the receptors is a human donor with common variable immunodeficiency.

Points on this clone: The observed sequence ends 3 residues before the CDR3 terminus, with the missing tail filled in from the germline J gene. The chain combines TRBV18 with TRBJ2-7, with 8 bases that match TRBD2. This CDR3 has 14 amino acids. Per the germline V gene, CDR1 is KGHSH and CDR2 is LQKENI. The V and J ends lost 2 bases and 1 base, in that order; junction bases with no gene match: 1. The part of the CDR3 DNA that was read is TGTGCCAGCTCACCATCGGGGGGGTCCTACGAG. Its translation is CASSPSGGSYE. In full, the CDR3 reads CASSPSGGSYEQYF.

As concerns this clone: The missing CDR3 end, 3 residues past where the read stops, is filled in from the germline J gene. J is TRBJ2-5 and V is TRBV19; tentative D call: TRBD1 (6 bases). The CDR3 has 13 residues. Trimming removed 6 bases from V and 3 bases from J, with 11 bases in between. The germline gives CDR1 LNHDA, CDR2 SQIVND (reference sequence). The CDR3 loop reads CASSDRMEETQYF. The CDR3 DNA, read in part, is TGTGCCAGTAGCGACAGGATGGAAGAGACC. Full variable domain (missing parts from reference TRBV19 and TRBJ2-5): DGGITQSPKYLFRKEGQNVTLSCEQNLNHDAMYWYRQDPGQGLRLIYYSQIVNDFQKGDIAEGYSVSREKKESFPLTVTSAQKNPTAFYLCASSDRMEETQYFGPGTRLLVL.

Incomplete CDR3 DNA: TGTGCCAGCAGTGTAGGACAGGTGTACTACGAG. This codes for CASSVGQVYYE. The entire CDR3 reads CASSVGQVYYEQYF. The chain carries TRBV6-1 and TRBJ2-7, with TRBD1 matching over 7 bases. The missing CDR3 end, 3 residues past where the read stops, is filled in from the germline J gene. The germline V gene encodes CDR1 MNHNS and CDR2 SASEGT. This CDR3 has 14 residues. The V and J ends lost 4 bases and 3 bases, in that order; junction bases with no gene match: 6.

In regard to this clone: With the read ending 3 residues before the CDR3 end, the germline J gene is used to fill in that end. Different DNA sequences within this sample yield the same CDR3. V is TRBV7-6 and J is TRBJ2-5; 10 bases align to TRBD1. The CDR3 spans 14 residues. Trimming at V came to 5 bases and at J to 2 bases, leaving 2 bases not matched to a gene. The germline gives CDR1 SGHVS, CDR2 FNYEAQ. The CDR3 here is CASSQGQGQETQYF. The DNA read from the CDR3 is TGTGCCAGCAGCCAGGGACAGGGGCAAGAGACC.

By frequency, this clone is medium-sized. Coverage ceases 3 residues before the CDR3 finishes, and the germline J gene fills in the end. The gene calls are TRBV6-2 or TRBV6-3 and TRBJ2-5, with a tentative D call TRBD2 (5 bases). Trimming cost V 8 bases and J 4 bases, with 14 bases left between them. The CDR3 extends over 13 amino acids. The germline V gene encodes CDR1 MNHEY and CDR2 SVGEGT. The DNA read from the CDR3 is TGTGCCAGCCGGACGGGGATATCAGAGACC. Its protein is CASRTGISET. The complete CDR3 reads CASRTGISETQYF.

According to its frequency, this clone is medium-sized. With the read ending 3 residues before the CDR3 end, the germline J gene is used to fill in that end. The rearrangement links TRBV29-1 to TRBJ2-7; tentative D call: TRBD1 (5 bases). With 4 bases removed from V and 2 bases from J, the gap between germline ends came to 18 bases. The V gene's germline CDR1 is SQVTM and CDR2 ANQGSEA. The CDR3 totals 15 residues. The CDR3 region is CSVGGETVVPYEQYF. CDR3 bases read: TGCAGCGTTGGTGGTGAGACAGTCGTTCCCTACGAG.

As to this clone: The read terminates 3 residues before the CDR3 end, so the remaining end is supplied by the germline J gene. The gene calls are TRBV6-2 or TRBV6-3 and TRBJ2-7; D call uncertain. The germline V gene encodes CDR1 MNHEY and CDR2 SVGEGT. V dropped 4 bases and J dropped 3 bases, with 7 bases sitting between them. CDR3 length: 12 residues. The CDR3 sequence is CASSWAYYEQYF. Partial CDR3 DNA: TGTGCCAGCAGTTGGGCCTACTACGAG.

Here the CDR3 reads CASSPSRDRVAEAFF. The CDR3 DNA, read in part, is TGTGCCAGCTCACCATCCCGGGACAGGGTGGCTGAA. This chain connects TRBV18 to TRBJ1-1; the match to TRBD1 covers 9 bases. The sequenced fragment ends 3 residues before the CDR3 boundary, so the rest is inferred from the germline J gene. The V gene's germline CDR1 is KGHSH and CDR2 LQKENI. With V trimmed by 2 bases and J by 6 bases, 7 bases remained unmatched. CDR3 size: 15 residues.

Comments on this clone: The CDR3 goes on 3 residues after the read ends, and that part is filled in from the germline J gene. The chain has TRBV18 and TRBJ2-1, with D perhaps TRBD1 (5 bases). Germline assignment: CDR1 KGHSH and CDR2 LQKENI. This CDR3 is built from 13 residues. Trimming shortened V by 3 bases and J by 8 bases, and 11 bases separated the two germline ends. The chain's CDR3 is CASSPEGVDEQFF. Partial CDR3 DNA: TGTGCCAGCTCACCGGAAGGGGTCGATGAG.

The CDR3 is CASSPPIDRGYEQYF. The covered CDR3 bases are TGTGCCAGCTCACCACCGATCGACAGGGGCTACGAG. The gene calls are TRBV18 and TRBJ2-7; 8 positions match TRBD1. The read ends 3 residues shy of where the CDR3 ends; the end is completed using the germline J gene. The junction had 4 bases not matched to a gene; V was cut back by 0 bases and J by 3 bases. Germline V lookup: CDR1 KGHSH, CDR2 LQKENI. CDR3 length equals 15 residues. Full variable domain (rest looked up from reference TRBV18 and TRBJ2-7): NAGVMQNPRHLVRRRGQEARLRCSPMKGHSHVYWYRQLPEEGLKFMVYLQKENIIDESGMPKERFSAEFPKEGPSILRIQQVVRGDSAAYFCASSPPIDRGYEQYFGPGTRLTVT.

As to this clone: The read gets to within 3 residues of the CDR3 end, and the germline J gene fills in the rest. The rearrangement joins TRBV2 to TRBJ2-1; 14 nucleotides match TRBD2. Germline V lookup: CDR1 SNHLY, CDR2 FYNNEI. With V trimmed by 4 bases and J by 7 bases, 15 bases remained unmatched. The CDR3 consists of 19 residues. CDR3: CASSGETSGGAAARNEQFF. CDR3 DNA (partial): TGTGCCAGCAGTGGGGAGACTAGCGGGGGGGCCGCGGCGAGGAATGAG.

For this clone: The CDR3 end lies 3 residues beyond the end of the read and is filled in from the germline J gene. The V and J genes are TRBV19 and TRBJ1-2, with TRBD1 as a possible D gene (6 bases). CDR1 and CDR2 from the germline V gene are LNHDA and SQIVND (reference sequence). This CDR3 is built from 13 residues. CDR3 DNA, as far as it was read: TGTGCCAGTAGCCTACAGGGCTCAGGCGGC. Translating gives CASSLQGSGG. The entire CDR3 is CASSLQGSGGYTF.

Comments on this clone: The read halts 3 residues ahead of the CDR3 end, with the missing end drawn from the germline J gene. V usage is TRBV7-2 and J usage is TRBJ1-3; D call uncertain. V was shortened by 1 base and J by 0 bases, with 7 bases between the two germline ends. The V gene's germline CDR1 is SGHTA and CDR2 FQGNSA. The CDR3 covers 15 residues. Partial CDR3 DNA: TGTGCCAGCAGCTTAGGACCGGGCTCTGGAAACACC. Translation gives CASSLGPGSGNT. The complete CDR3 sequence is CASSLGPGSGNTIYF.

Notes on this clone: The read stops 3 residues short of the end of the CDR3; the missing end is completed from the germline J gene. The genes are TRBV18 and TRBJ2-1; 7 bases are shared with TRBD2. The CDR3 consists of 19 residues. Germline V gives CDR1 KGHSH, CDR2 LQKENI. J lost 9 bases, V lost 3 bases, and 23 bases had no gene match. The CDR3 region is CASSPQSRRGVREKTEQFF. The covered CDR3 bases are TGTGCCAGCTCACCCCAATCTCGCCGGGGGGTCCGTGAGAAAACTGAG.

Remarks on this clone: The read finishes 3 residues shy of the CDR3 end, and the germline J gene is used to complete it. The V and J genes are TRBV19 and TRBJ2-7; 9 bases are shared with TRBD1. CDR3 length: 14 residues. V lost 2 bases, J lost 5 bases, and 4 bases stayed unmatched. Germline V CDR1 and CDR2: LNHDA, SQIVND (reference sequence). The CDR3 loop reads CASSITGQGDEQYF. The DNA read from the CDR3 is TGTGCCAGTAGTATAACGGGACAGGGCGACGAG.

With regard to this clone: The CDR3 extends 3 residues past the end of the read, so its final part is completed from the germline J gene. The chain uses TRBV5-1 and TRBJ1-6; the D is unclear. CDR1 is SGHRS and CDR2 is YFSETQ in the germline V gene. V was pared by 0 bases and J by 5 bases, with 9 bases between. The CDR3 loop spans 15 amino acids. The CDR3: CASSLGYRDNSPLHF. CDR3 DNA, as far as it was read: TGCGCCAGCAGCTTGGGTTACAGAGATAATTCACCC.

As regards this clone: With the read ending 3 residues before the CDR3 end, the germline J gene is used to fill in that end. The genes are TRBV2 and TRBJ1-6; D ambiguous. Between the trimmed V and J ends, which lost 4 bases and 12 bases, there was a span of 7 bases. The CDR3 covers 11 residues. From germline, CDR1 is SNHLY and CDR2 FYNNEI. The CDR3 sequence is CASSGPLPLHF. The sequenced CDR3 bases are TGTGCCAGCAGTGGTCCATTACCC.

Concerning this clone itself: The read is 3 residues too short to cover the CDR3 end, so that end is filled in from the germline J gene. The chain is built from TRBV6-2 or TRBV6-3 and TRBJ2-5; D might be TRBD2 (7 bases). The CDR3 extends over 15 amino acids. The germline V and J ends were trimmed by 4 bases and 7 bases, with 19 bases remaining between them. Germline assignment: CDR1 MNHEY and CDR2 SVGEGT. The sequenced part of the CDR3 DNA is TGTGCCAGCAGTTCCCGGGGGGCGCTTGACGGGACC. This translates into CASSSRGALDGT. The full CDR3 protein is CASSSRGALDGTQYF.

Concerning this clone: Read coverage stops 3 residues before the CDR3 terminus; the germline J gene supplies the remainder. The chain uses TRBV2 and TRBJ2-7; a possible D gene is TRBD2 (5 bases). Looked up from germline, CDR1 is SNHLY and CDR2 is FYNNEI. The CDR3 consists of 12 residues. Trimming stripped 6 bases from V and 4 bases from J, with 10 bases between. The part of the CDR3 DNA that was read is TGTGCCAGCAGAGAGGGTTGGTACGAG. Protein: CASREGWYE. In full, the CDR3 is CASREGWYEQYF.

For this clone: The sequenced fragment ends 3 residues before the CDR3 boundary, so the rest is inferred from the germline J gene. The chain is built from TRBV7-2 and TRBJ2-1; 7 bases match TRBD1. The J segment lost 6 bases and the V segment lost 5 bases, leaving 10 bases of the junction unmatched. This CDR3 is 15 amino acids long. CDR1 SGHTA and CDR2 FQGNSA come from the germline V gene. Partial CDR3 DNA: TGTGCCAGCAGCCCCGAGCAGGACAGGTTCAATGAG. Translation: CASSPEQDRFNE. The CDR3 in full is CASSPEQDRFNEQFF.

About this clone itself: Read data end 3 residues before the CDR3 end; the end is taken from the germline J gene. This chain links TRBV7-2 with TRBJ1-5; D call uncertain. The CDR3 is made up of 12 amino acids. Germline V lookup: CDR1 SGHTA, CDR2 FQGNSA. V gave up 3 bases and J gave up 5 bases, with 5 bases separating them. The CDR3 here is CASSLRYQPQHF. The DNA read from the CDR3 is TGTGCCAGCAGCTTGAGGTATCAGCCC. The full variable domain, its missing parts supplied by reference TRBV7-2 and TRBJ1-5, is GAGVSQSPSNKVTEKGKDVELRCDPISGHTALYWYRQSLGQGLEFLIYFQGNSAPDKSGLPSDRFSAERTGGSVSTLTIQRTQQEDSAVYLCASSLRYQPQHFGDGTRLSIL.

Concerning this clone: The read falls 3 residues short of the CDR3 end, and the missing part is taken from the germline J gene. The gene calls are TRBV19 and TRBJ1-1; a possible D gene is TRBD1 (6 bases). The V end was cut by 7 bases, the J end by 1 base, with 13 bases between. The CDR3 loop spans 14 amino acids. The germline V gene has CDR1 LNHDA and CDR2 SQIVND (reference sequence). The sequenced part of the CDR3 DNA is TGTGCCAGTAACGACAGGTGGCCGAACACTGAA. Protein sequence: CASNDRWPNTE. The entire CDR3 protein reads CASNDRWPNTEAFF.

As regards this clone: Read sequence stops 3 residues before the CDR3 end, and the germline J gene provides the missing end. The chain links TRBV11-2 to TRBJ2-1, with 11 bases that match TRBD1. The J segment lost 5 bases and the V segment lost 3 bases, leaving 0 bases of the junction unmatched. The CDR3 is 14 residues long. CDR1 and CDR2 (germline): SGHAT, FQNNGV. This CDR3 is CASSLDRGHNEQFF. Partial CDR3 DNA: TGTGCCAGCAGCTTGGACAGGGGGCACAATGAG.

Concerning this clone: The read stops 3 residues short of the end of the CDR3; the missing end is completed from the germline J gene. J is TRBJ1-1 and V is TRBV19; D remains unclear. Germline V gene sequence: CDR1 LNHDA, CDR2 SQIVND (reference sequence). The CDR3 consists of 12 residues. CDR3 amino acids: CASTSEAAEAFF. The sequenced CDR3 bases are TGTGCCAGTACTAGCGAAGCGGCGGAA.

As for this clone: The read ends 3 residues before the CDR3 terminus; that terminus is restored from the germline J gene. V usage is TRBV2 and J usage is TRBJ2-4; D ambiguous. The germline CDR1 and CDR2 sequences are SNHLY and FYNNEI. This CDR3 spans 15 amino acids. V lost 8 bases and J 0 bases, leaving 14 bases between the germline ends. The part of the CDR3 DNA that was read is TGTGCCAGCGGCCAGCGAAAAATAGCCAAAAACATT. Protein: CASGQRKIAKNI. Given in full, the CDR3 is CASGQRKIAKNIQYF.

As to this clone: The read falls 3 residues short of the CDR3 end, and the missing part is taken from the germline J gene. The V and J genes are TRBV7-2 and TRBJ2-7, with 7 bases aligning to TRBD1. CDR3 length equals 14 residues. The trim removed 5 bases at V and 4 bases at J, leaving 8 bases unmatched. Germline V lookup: CDR1 SGHTA, CDR2 FQGNSA. The sequenced CDR3 bases are TGTGCCAGCAGCCCTAGACAGGGACCTTACGAG. It encodes CASSPRQGPYE. From start to end, the CDR3 is CASSPRQGPYEQYF.

As regards this clone: The read halts 3 residues ahead of the CDR3 end, with the missing end drawn from the germline J gene. The rearrangement uses TRBV6-2 or TRBV6-3 and TRBJ2-3; 9 nucleotides align to TRBD2. The CDR3 runs 16 residues. Per the germline V gene, CDR1 is MNHEY and CDR2 is SVGEGT. J lost 1 base, V lost 2 bases, and 4 bases had no gene match. CDR3 DNA, as far as it was read: TGTGCCAGCAGTTACGGGTCTAGCGGGGGCACAGATACG. This gives the protein CASSYGSSGGTDT. The entire CDR3 reads CASSYGSSGGTDTQYF.

Regarding this clone: The CDR3 goes on 3 residues after the read ends, and that part is filled in from the germline J gene. The rearrangement joins TRBV7-6 to TRBJ2-6; TRBD2 agrees at 9 bases. V gave up 0 bases and J gave up 5 bases; unmatched junction bases: 8. CDR3 size: 18 residues. CDR1 is SGHVS and CDR2 is FNYEAQ in the germline V gene. CDR3 loop: CASSLALAGSGRANVLTF. The CDR3 DNA, read in part, is TGTGCCAGCAGCTTAGCGCTAGCGGGGTCCGGGAGGGCCAACGTC. The whole variable domain, remainder taken from reference TRBV7-6 and TRBJ2-6, is GAGVSQSPRYKVTKRGQDVALRCDPISGHVSLYWYRQALGQGPEFLTYFNYEAQQDKSGLPNDRFSAERPEGSISTLTIQRTEQRDSAMYRCASSLALAGSGRANVLTFGAGSRLTVL.

Remarks on this clone: The read ends 3 residues shy of where the CDR3 ends; the end is completed using the germline J gene. The chain couples TRBV10-3 to TRBJ2-7; TRBD2 matches at 9 bases. J was trimmed by 5 bases and V by 6 bases; bases with no gene match: 8. Germline CDR1 ENHRY, CDR2 SYGVKD. The CDR3 runs to 14 residues. CDR3 DNA, as far as it was read: TGTGCCATCAGGTTAGCGGGAGAGGCGAACGAG. Translation gives CAIRLAGEANE. The complete CDR3 reads CAIRLAGEANEQYF.

The sequenced CDR3 bases are TGTGCCAGCAGTTACGCGAGGACAGGGGATGAG. This sequence encodes CASSYARTGDE. The CDR3 in its entirety is CASSYARTGDEQFF. This chain links TRBV6-2 or TRBV6-3 with TRBJ2-1; 9 nucleotides agree with TRBD1. The read halts 3 residues ahead of the CDR3 end, with the missing end drawn from the germline J gene. Germline loops: CDR1 MNHEY, CDR2 SVGEGT. Trimming cost V 2 bases and J 8 bases; bases outside gene matches: 4. The CDR3 consists of 14 residues.